The 25 T cell receptor beta chains reported below all come from one sample, sequenced in a study of T cell changes during pregnancy in multiple sclerosis. Sequenced by immunoSEQ multiplex PCR; TCRdb stores in-frame clones only, minus some. In the table there are tens of thousands of clones, around nine tenths of which are singletons. The source material was CD4+ T cells from peripheral blood mononuclear cells, sampled in the second trimester of pregnancy. These receptors all stem from a female donor in good health, enrolled as a control in a pregnancy study.

The rearrangement uses TRBV7-7 and TRBJ2-2; no definite D call. The CDR3 length is 16 residues. V lost 5 bases, J lost 3 bases, and 16 bases lay in between. CDR1 is SSHAT and CDR2 is FNYEAQ in the germline V gene (reference sequence). The CDR3 region has the DNA TGTGCCAGCAGCCTTGGTAATACTGAGGACACCGGGGAGCTGTTTTTT. It translates to CASSLGNTEDTGELFF.

This sequence joins TRBV30 and TRBJ2-3; 11 positions agree with TRBD2. There are 14 residues in the CDR3. After removal of 7 bases from V and 2 bases from J, the junction contained 5 bases not matched to a gene. Germline CDR1 GTSNPN, CDR2 SVGIG (reference sequence). Written as DNA, the CDR3 is TGTGCCTCCCCGACTAGCGGGGCCACAGATACGCAGTATTTT. Translated, it gives CASPTSGATDTQYF.

The chain is built from TRBV29-1 and TRBJ1-2, with no clear D. The CDR3 consists of 14 residues. Between the trimmed V and J ends, which lost 7 bases and 2 bases, there was a span of 17 bases. The germline V gene has CDR1 SQVTM and CDR2 ANQGSEA. CDR3 nucleotides: TGCAGCGGTGGGTCCTCGACGGGGAACTATGGCTACACCTTC. Translating it yields CSGGSSTGNYGYTF.

This chain links TRBV30 with TRBJ2-6; TRBD1 matches at 8 bases. CDR1 and CDR2 (germline): GTSNPN, SVGIG (reference sequence). V dropped 3 bases and J dropped 1; count of bases not matched to a gene: 8. The CDR3 totals 17 residues. CDR3 bases: TGTGCCTGGAGCAGGGGACAGGATCCTTCTGGGGCCAACGTCCTGACTTTC. Translating it yields CAWSRGQDPSGANVLTF.

In this sample, this clone is medium-sized (0.01 to 0.1%). The V call is TRBV7-9, the J call TRBJ1-2, with 9 nucleotides matching TRBD1. The germline gives CDR1 SEHNR, CDR2 FQNEAQ (reference sequence). The CDR3 contains 12 residues. After removal of 6 bases from V and 13 bases from J, the junction contained 9 bases not matched to a gene. The CDR3 nucleotides read TGTGCCAGCAGTCGCGGACAGGGGACTTCCACCTTC. Protein: CASSRGQGTSTF.

J is TRBJ2-5 and V is TRBV11-1; possibly TRBD1 for D (5 bases). CDR3 length: 16 residues. Germline V gene data show CDR1 as SGHAT and CDR2 as FQDESV (reference sequence). V lost 1 base, J lost 1 base, and 13 bases lay in between. Here the CDR3 reads CASSLGGGRVQETQYF. CDR3 nucleotides: TGTGCCAGCAGCTTAGGGGGCGGCAGGGTCCAAGAGACCCAGTACTTC.

The V gene is TRBV11-3, the J gene TRBJ2-3; 8 bases are shared with TRBD2. This CDR3 comprises 17 residues. Germline CDR1 is SGHNT and CDR2 is YENEEA. Trimming cost V 2 bases and J 6 bases; bases outside gene matches: 13. CDR3 nucleotides: TGTGCCAGCAGCTTATTTCACCCTCTGACGGGAGGGGATACGCAGTATTTT. This gives the protein CASSLFHPLTGGDTQYF.

The chain joins TRBV6-6 to TRBJ1-1; D uncertain. V was shortened by 6 bases and J by 5 bases, with 13 bases between the two germline ends. Looked up from germline, CDR1 is MNHNY and CDR2 is SVGAGI (reference sequence). CDR3 length: 13 residues. CDR3 protein: CASREGGKTEAFF. The CDR3 bases are TGTGCCAGCAGAGAGGGAGGGAAAACTGAAGCTTTCTTT.

The chain employs TRBV29-1 and TRBJ2-5, with TRBD2 matching 13 bases. CDR1 is SQVTM, CDR2 ANQGSEA, per germline. V shed 6 bases and J 2 bases; nucleotides not matched to a gene: 6. This CDR3 is built from 15 residues. The CDR3 region is CSVSGTSGEQETQYF. The CDR3 coding sequence is TGCAGCGTGTCCGGGACTAGCGGGGAACAAGAGACCCAGTACTTC.

The J gene is TRBJ1-5, the V gene TRBV30; no clear D. Between the trimmed V and J ends, which lost 1 base and 0 bases, there was a span of 7 bases. The CDR3 is made up of 14 amino acids. Germline lookup yields CDR1 GTSNPN and CDR2 SVGIG (reference sequence). The CDR3 DNA is TGTGCCTGGAGTGGAGTATATAGCAATCAGCCCCAGCATTTT. Its translation: CAWSGVYSNQPQHF.

Here the CDR3 DNA reads TGTGCCAGCAGTCACGGACAGGAGGGCACAGATACGCAGTATTTT. Translating gives CASSHGQEGTDTQYF. The rearrangement links TRBV27 to TRBJ2-3; 7 bases agree with TRBD1. Per germline, CDR1 MNHEY and CDR2 SMNVEV (reference sequence). V lost 5 bases to trimming and J lost 1 base; unmatched junction nucleotides: 6. CDR3 length equals 15 residues.

V gene TRBV30 combines with J gene TRBJ2-2; D is ambiguous. Trimming removed 3 bases at V and 6 bases at J, with 17 bases between. Germline V gives CDR1 GTSNPN, CDR2 SVGIG (reference sequence). This CDR3 has 15 amino acids. The CDR3 coding sequence is TGTGCCTGGAGATCCGAGGTGGTGGCACCCGGGGAGCTGTTTTTT. Residues: CAWRSEVVAPGELFF.

The rearrangement links TRBV7-2 to TRBJ2-3; TRBD1 matches at 7 bases. J was trimmed by 6 bases and V by 4 bases; bases with no gene match: 19. Germline V gene data show CDR1 as SGHTA and CDR2 as FQGNSA. The CDR3 consists of 18 residues. The CDR3 sequence: CASSSRSSPQGIADTQYF. The CDR3 DNA reads as TGTGCCAGCAGCTCCCGTTCGTCCCCACAGGGGATCGCGGATACGCAGTATTTT.

V gene TRBV30 combines with J gene TRBJ2-3; 7 nucleotides match TRBD2. This CDR3 spans 13 amino acids. Germline V CDR1 and CDR2: GTSNPN, SVGIG (reference sequence). V dropped 3 bases and J dropped 4; count of bases not matched to a gene: 4. This CDR3 is CAWSSRGADTQYF. As DNA, the CDR3 is TGTGCCTGGAGCTCACGGGGGGCAGATACGCAGTATTTT.

This clone has only one observation. The CDR3 bases are TGTGCCAGCAGTCCCCTCGGGGAAAAAGCTTTCTTT. Its protein product is CASSPLGEKAFF. This chain connects TRBV27 to TRBJ1-1, with D unresolved. The CDR3 consists of 12 residues. The V end was cut by 5 bases, the J end by 9 bases, with 13 bases between. From germline, CDR1 is MNHEY and CDR2 SMNVEV (reference sequence).

The gene calls are TRBV6-5 and TRBJ1-3; D possibly corresponds to TRBD1 (6 bases). Trimming pared 8 bases from V and 0 bases from J, leaving 14 bases between. Germline values: CDR1 MNHEY, CDR2 SVGAGI. This CDR3 spans 15 amino acids. The CDR3 DNA sequence: TGTGCCAGCCGAAGACAGGCGAGCTCTGGAAACACCATATATTTT. Encoded protein: CASRRQASSGNTIYF.

The chain has TRBV30 and TRBJ1-6; D unresolved. The CDR3 length is 13 residues. Germline V gene lookup returns CDR1 GTSNPN and CDR2 SVGIG (reference sequence). Trimming stripped 0 bases from V and 9 bases from J, with 9 bases between. The CDR3 nucleotides are TGTGCCTGGAGTGTACCGGGGAGTTCACCCCTCCACTTT. This translates into CAWSVPGSSPLHF.

This clone was recorded only once. CDR3 sequence reads: CAWSFRDTNQPQHF. The CDR3 region has the DNA TGTGCCTGGAGTTTCCGGGACACCAATCAGCCCCAGCATTTT. This sequence joins TRBV30 and TRBJ1-5; TRBD1 is a possible D gene (6 bases). CDR3 length: 14 residues. Trimming removed 2 bases at V and 3 bases at J, with 11 bases between. Germline-derived CDR1 and CDR2 are GTSNPN and SVGIG (reference sequence).

The chain is built from TRBV2 and TRBJ2-1, with no clear D. V lost 7 bases to trimming and J lost 2 bases, with 15 bases between them. CDR1 is SNHLY, CDR2 FYNNEI, per germline. The CDR3 length is 15 residues. In DNA, the CDR3 is TGTGCCAGCATCGAGACGACTGTGACCTACAATGAGCAGTTCTTC. As protein: CASIETTVTYNEQFF. The variable domain in full, completed from reference TRBV2 and TRBJ2-1, reads EPEVTQTPSHQVTQMGQEVILRCVPISNHLYFYWYRQILGQKVEFLVSFYNNEISEKSEIFDDQFSVERPDGSNFTLKIRSTKLEDSAMYFCASIETTVTYNEQFFGPGTRLTVL.

This chain links TRBV11-3 with TRBJ2-2, with TRBD2 as a possible D gene (7 bases). Trimming stripped 5 bases from V and 5 bases from J, with 18 bases between. The CDR3 runs 16 residues. The germline CDR1 and CDR2 sequences are SGHNT and YENEEA. The CDR3 loop is CASSPRGSGVTGELFF. In DNA, the CDR3 is TGTGCCAGCAGCCCGCGGGGGTCAGGGGTGACCGGGGAGCTGTTTTTT.

The chain employs TRBV5-1 and TRBJ2-1, with 10 bases lining up with TRBD2. V trimming: 4 bases; J trimming: 7 bases; junction bases outside the gene matches: 5. Germline assignment: CDR1 SGHRS and CDR2 YFSETQ. The CDR3 extends over 14 amino acids. CDR3: CASSDASGGNEQFF. As DNA, the CDR3 is TGCGCCAGCAGCGACGCTAGCGGGGGTAATGAGCAGTTCTTC.

V and J are TRBV30 and TRBJ1-3; D unresolved. Trimming shortened V by 3 bases and J by 4 bases, and 13 bases separated the two germline ends. Germline CDR1 is GTSNPN and CDR2 is SVGIG (reference sequence). There are 14 residues in the CDR3. In nucleotides, the CDR3 is TGTGCCTGGAGGGTAGGTGGGAGCGGAAACACCATATATTTT. Its translation is CAWRVGGSGNTIYF.

This clone showed up just a few times. V gene TRBV11-1 combines with J gene TRBJ2-2; weak D call: TRBD1 (5 bases). In germline, CDR1 is SGHAT, CDR2 FQDESV (reference sequence). The V end lost 5 bases, the J end lost 6 bases, and 10 bases lay between the germline ends. This CDR3 has 13 amino acids. The CDR3 DNA reads as TGTGCCAGCAGCCCCCTAGGGGCCGGGGAGCTGTTTTTT. It codes for CASSPLGAGELFF.

The rearrangement links TRBV27 to TRBJ2-7, with D perhaps TRBD2 (6 bases). The CDR3 extends over 14 amino acids. V was clipped by 3 bases and J by 2 bases, with 11 bases between them. Germline CDR1 and CDR2: MNHEY and SMNVEV (reference sequence). CDR3 protein: CASSFRENTYEQYF. CDR3 DNA sequence: TGTGCCAGCAGTTTCCGGGAGAATACCTACGAGCAGTACTTC.

On this clone itself: Other nucleotide sequences from this sample produce the same CDR3. V is TRBV30 and J is TRBJ1-5, with a weak D call TRBD1 (5 bases). Per germline, CDR1 GTSNPN and CDR2 SVGIG (reference sequence). V lost 0 bases and J lost 2, with 5 bases in between. The CDR3 consists of 13 residues. CDR3 nucleotides: TGTGCCTGGAGTGTAGGGGGCAATCAGCCCCAGCATTTT. Its translation is CAWSVGGNQPQHF.